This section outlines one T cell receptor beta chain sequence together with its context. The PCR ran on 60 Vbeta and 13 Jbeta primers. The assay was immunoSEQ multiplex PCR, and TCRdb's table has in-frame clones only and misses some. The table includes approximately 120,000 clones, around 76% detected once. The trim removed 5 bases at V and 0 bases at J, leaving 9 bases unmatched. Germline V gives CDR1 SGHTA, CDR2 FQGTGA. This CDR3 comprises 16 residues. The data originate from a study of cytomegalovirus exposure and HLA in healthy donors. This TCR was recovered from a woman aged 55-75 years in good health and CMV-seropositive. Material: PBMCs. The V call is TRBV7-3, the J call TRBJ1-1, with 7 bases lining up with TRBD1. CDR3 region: CASSAGNRGMNTEAFF. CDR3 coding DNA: TGTGCCAGCAGCGCCGGAAACAGGGGTATGAACACTGAAGCTTTCTTT.